A single sample gave rise to the 8 T cell receptor beta chains below, sequenced in a study of sequential checkpoint blockade in melanoma. Treatment: randomized to nivolumab then ipilimumab (arm A) or the reverse (arm B). Some clones are missing from TCRdb's copy, which holds only in-frame ones; the method was immunoSEQ multiplex PCR. This sample has around 3,500 clones, with 20% to 25% found just once. Material: tumor tissue (inferred from file names), obtained from a patient given nivolumab and ipilimumab in sequence. The receptors were gathered from a human donor with melanoma.

This clone came up a few times. The chain is built from TRBV12-5 and TRBJ1-1, with D uncertain. Germline V gene lookup returns CDR1 LGHNT and CDR2 FRNRAP. This CDR3 has 12 amino acids. CDR3 DNA sequence: TGTGCCAGCACACCGTCGGGTGCTGAAGCTTTCTTT. Translating it yields CASTPSGAEAFF.

V is TRBV29-1 and J is TRBJ2-1; 9 bases are a match to TRBD2. V lost 7 bases and J lost 8; bases outside the gene matches: 9. The CDR3 runs 13 residues. The germline V gene has CDR1 SQVTM and CDR2 ANQGSEA. The CDR3 nucleotides are TGCAGCGCTGAGCGGGGGGCTGTAGATGAGCAGTTCTTC. As protein: CSAERGAVDEQFF.

V and J are TRBV14 and TRBJ1-6; TRBD1 might be the D (5 bases). Germline V gene lookup returns CDR1 SGHDN and CDR2 FVKESK. The CDR3 runs 17 residues. V was cut by 4 bases and J by 0 bases, with 13 bases left in between. For the CDR3, the DNA is TGTGCCAGCAGCCGGGACTTTCCGAGCTCCTATAATTCACCCCTCCACTTT. Translation: CASSRDFPSSYNSPLHF.

Only a few counts were recorded for this clone. V is TRBV30 and J is TRBJ2-7; D is possibly TRBD1 (6 bases). V was trimmed by 3 bases and J by 5 bases, leaving 20 bases between them. CDR1 and CDR2 (germline): GTSNPN, SVGIG (reference sequence). The CDR3 contains 15 residues. CDR3 in DNA: TGTGCCTGGAGAGCTCTGACAGGAGAGAGCCACGAGCAGTACTTC. Translated: CAWRALTGESHEQYF.

The J gene is TRBJ2-7, the V gene TRBV11-3; TRBD1 matches at 7 bases. The ends lost 0 bases at V and 8 bases at J; junction bases unmatched: 7. CDR3 size: 14 residues. Per the germline V gene, CDR1 is SGHNT and CDR2 is YENEEA. The CDR3 DNA reads as TGTGCCAGCAGCTTAGATGCTTCAGGGGGTAAGCAGTACTTC. Translated: CASSLDASGGKQYF.

This clone was counted between two and nine times. This chain uses TRBV1 with TRBJ2-1; the table's D call, TRBD2, was not checked against the DNA. TRBV1 is a pseudogene locus. The CDR3 sequence is 16 residues long. The CDR3 protein is CASSQEVAGLTNEQFF. The DNA for the CDR3 is TGCGCCAGCAGCCAAGAAGTAGCGGGGCTAACCAATGAGCAGTTCTTC.

This clone was picked up a small number of times. The chain employs TRBV15 and TRBJ2-1; TRBD2 matches 11 bases. V shed 0 bases, J shed 7 bases, and the junction held 5 bases outside the gene matches. Germline loops: CDR1 LNHNV, CDR2 YYDKDF (reference sequence). The CDR3 is made up of 16 amino acids. CDR3 residues: CATSRERLAGGNEQFF. The CDR3 bases are TGTGCCACCAGCAGAGAACGGCTAGCGGGGGGAAATGAGCAGTTCTTC.

This clone has a count of ten or more. J is TRBJ1-3 and V is TRBV11-3; D remains unclear. The V gene's germline CDR1 is SGHNT and CDR2 YENEEA. The CDR3 is made up of 15 amino acids. Trimming left V 0 bases short and J 0 bases short, with 6 bases between. The CDR3 coding sequence is TGTGCCAGCAGCTTAGACGGGCACTCTGGAAACACCATATATTTT. Protein product: CASSLDGHSGNTIYF.